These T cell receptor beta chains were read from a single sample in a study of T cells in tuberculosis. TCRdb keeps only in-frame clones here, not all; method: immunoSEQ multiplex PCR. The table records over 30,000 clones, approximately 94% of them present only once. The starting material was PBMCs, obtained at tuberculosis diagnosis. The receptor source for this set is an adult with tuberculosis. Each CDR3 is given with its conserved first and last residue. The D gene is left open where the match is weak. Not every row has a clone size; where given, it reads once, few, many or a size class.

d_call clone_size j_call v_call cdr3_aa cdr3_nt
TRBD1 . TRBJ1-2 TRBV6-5 CASRDRGRYTF TGTGCCAGCAGGGACAGGGGAAGGTACACCTTC
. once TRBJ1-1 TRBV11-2 CASSSDWRTTEAFF TGTGCCAGCAGTTCAGATTGGAGGACCACTGAAGCTTTCTTT
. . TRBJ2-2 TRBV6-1 CASQTANTGELFF TGTGCCTCTCAGACAGCGAACACCGGGGAGCTGTTTTTT
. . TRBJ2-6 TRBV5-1 CASGESPRLSGANVLTF TGCGCCAGCGGCGAGTCCCCTAGGCTCTCTGGGGCCAACGTCCTGACTTTC
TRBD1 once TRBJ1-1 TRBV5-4 CASSGNRGLNTEAFF TGTGCCAGCAGCGGTAACAGGGGATTAAACACTGAAGCTTTCTTT
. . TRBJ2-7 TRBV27 CASSLLARSSYEQYF TGTGCCAGCAGTTTACTAGCTAGGAGCTCCTACGAGCAGTACTTC
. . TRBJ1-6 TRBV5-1 CASSSIDLRGTESNSPLHF TGCGCCAGCAGCTCAATTGACCTCCGGGGGACGGAATCTAATTCACCCCTCCACTTT
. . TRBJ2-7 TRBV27 CASSSTSAYEQYF TGTGCCAGCAGTTCCACATCAGCCTACGAGCAGTACTTC
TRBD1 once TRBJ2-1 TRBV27 CASNLQPGQGAEFF TGTGCCAGCAACCTACAACCGGGACAGGGGGCCGAGTTCTTC
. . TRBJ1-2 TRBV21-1 CASSPSAPRTDRLTPIGGYTF TGTGCCAGCAGCCCATCTGCCCCTCGGACAGACCGTTTAACCCCGATAGGTGGCTACACCTTC
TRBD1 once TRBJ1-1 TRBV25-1 CASSVSGGANTEAFF TGTGCCAGCAGTGTCTCAGGGGGAGCCAACACTGAAGCTTTCTTT
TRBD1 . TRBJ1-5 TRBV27 CASSPGLGQGAIVIQPQHF TGTGCCAGCAGCCCTGGCCTGGGACAGGGGGCAATAGTTATACAGCCCCAGCATTTT
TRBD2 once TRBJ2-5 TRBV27 CASSPGTSGGAQYF TGTGCCAGCAGCCCGGGGACTAGCGGGGGAGCCCAGTACTTC
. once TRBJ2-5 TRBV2 CASSELGQRTETQYF TGTGCCAGCAGTGAATTGGGGCAACGAACGGAGACCCAGTACTTC
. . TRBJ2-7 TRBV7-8 CASSLMQGQYEQYF TGTGCCAGCAGCTTAATGCAGGGTCAATACGAGCAGTACTTC
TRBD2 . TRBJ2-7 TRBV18 CASSASSGGLIPYEQYF TGTGCCAGCTCAGCCTCTAGCGGGGGGCTGATTCCCTACGAGCAGTACTTC
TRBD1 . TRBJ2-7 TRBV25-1 CASRDSRSYEQYF TGTGCCAGCCGGGACAGCCGCTCCTACGAGCAGTACTTC
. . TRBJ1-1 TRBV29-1 CSVEPMTATEAFF TGCAGCGTTGAACCAATGACAGCTACTGAAGCTTTCTTT
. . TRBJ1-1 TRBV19 CASSIVRVNTEAFF TGTGCCAGTAGTATCGTCAGGGTAAACACTGAAGCTTTCTTT
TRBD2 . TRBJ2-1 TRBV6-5 CASRRTSGYNEQFF TGTGCCAGCAGACGGACTAGCGGTTACAATGAGCAGTTCTTC
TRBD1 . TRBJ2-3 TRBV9 CASSHRDRHTDTQYF TGTGCCAGCAGCCACCGGGACAGACACACAGATACGCAGTATTTT
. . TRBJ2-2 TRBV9 CASSVPNTGQGTGELFF TGTGCCAGCAGCGTACCCAACACAGGGCAGGGCACCGGGGAGCTGTTTTTT
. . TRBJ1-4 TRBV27 CASSLGPGGEKLFF TGTGCCAGCAGTTTAGGTCCTGGGGGCGAAAAACTGTTTTTT
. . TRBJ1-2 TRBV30 CAWSLQGGYGYTF TGTGCCTGGAGTTTACAGGGCGGCTATGGCTACACCTTC
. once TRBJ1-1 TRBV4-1 CASSPPGNTEAFF TGCGCCAGCAGCCCCCCGGGGAACACTGAAGCTTTCTTT
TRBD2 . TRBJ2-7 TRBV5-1 CASAEGSGVYEQYF TGCGCCAGCGCTGAGGGTAGCGGGGTTTACGAGCAGTACTTC
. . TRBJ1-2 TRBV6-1 CASSLPTDANYGYTF TGTGCCAGCAGCCTCCCGACAGACGCTAACTATGGCTACACCTTC
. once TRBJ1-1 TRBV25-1 CASSESPSMGRANTEAFF TGTGCCAGCAGTGAATCTCCCTCGATGGGCAGGGCTAACACTGAAGCTTTCTTT
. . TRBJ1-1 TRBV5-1 CASSGGNNKGLEAFF TGCGCCAGCAGCGGAGGGAATAATAAGGGTCTTGAAGCTTTCTTT
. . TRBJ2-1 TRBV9 CASSEGGGAYNEQFF TGTGCCAGCAGCGAGGGCGGGGGCGCCTACAATGAGCAGTTCTTC
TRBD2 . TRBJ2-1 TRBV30 CAWIPPGLAEYNEQFF TGTGCCTGGATTCCCCCCGGACTAGCGGAATACAATGAGCAGTTCTTC
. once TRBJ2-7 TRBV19 CASSIGGSGYEQYF TGTGCCAGTAGTATAGGCGGTAGCGGCTACGAGCAGTACTTC
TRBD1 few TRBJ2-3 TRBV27 CASSLRFRRDREGDTQYF TGTGCCAGCAGTTTACGCTTCCGACGGGACAGGGAAGGAGATACGCAGTATTTT
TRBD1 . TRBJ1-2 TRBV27 CASSFLATGVGYTF TGTGCCAGCAGTTTTTTGGCGACAGGGGTCGGCTACACCTTC
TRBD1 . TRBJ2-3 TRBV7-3 CASKPQGTDTQYF TGTGCCAGCAAGCCACAGGGGACAGATACGCAGTATTTT
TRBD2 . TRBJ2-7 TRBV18 CASSPSGDPSYEQYF TGTGCCAGCTCACCCAGCGGGGACCCCTCCTACGAGCAGTACTTC
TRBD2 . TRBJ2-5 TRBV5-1 CASSLKAGGLQETQYF TGCGCCAGCAGCTTAAAAGCGGGGGGCCTCCAAGAGACCCAGTACTTC
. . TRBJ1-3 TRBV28 CASKTGDSGNTIYF TGTGCCAGCAAGACGGGAGACTCTGGAAACACCATATATTTT
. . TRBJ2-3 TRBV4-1 CASSQLSGDTQYF TGCGCCAGCAGCCAACTTTCAGGAGATACGCAGTATTTT
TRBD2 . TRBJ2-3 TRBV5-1 CASSTASGTSGVTQYF TGCGCCAGCAGCACCGCGTCCGGGACTAGCGGGGTCACGCAGTATTTT
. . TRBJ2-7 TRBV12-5 CASGSDRLNEQYF TGTGCTAGTGGCAGCGACAGACTCAACGAGCAGTACTTC
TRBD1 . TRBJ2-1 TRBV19 CASSNIGTGKNNEQFF TGTGCCAGTAGTAATATAGGGACAGGGAAAAATAATGAGCAGTTCTTC
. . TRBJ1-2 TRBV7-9 CASSLGQGFYDGYTF TGTGCCAGCAGCTTAGGGCAGGGGTTTTATGATGGCTACACCTTC
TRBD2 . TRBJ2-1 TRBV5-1 CASSLAGARNEQFF TGCGCCAGCAGCCTAGCGGGAGCACGGAATGAGCAGTTCTTC
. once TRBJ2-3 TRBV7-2 CASSFGGTTTDTQYF TGTGCCAGCAGCTTTGGCGGGACCACCACAGATACGCAGTATTTT
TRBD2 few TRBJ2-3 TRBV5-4 CASSSDGTSYNTQYF TGTGCCAGCAGCTCAGATGGGACTAGCTACAATACGCAGTATTTT
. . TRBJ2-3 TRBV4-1 CASSQTRLSDTQYF TGCGCCAGCAGCCAAACTAGGTTGTCAGATACGCAGTATTTT
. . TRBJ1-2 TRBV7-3 CASSLTNPVRDRPNYGYTF TGTGCCAGCAGCTTAACTAACCCTGTGCGGGACCGACCTAACTATGGCTACACCTTC
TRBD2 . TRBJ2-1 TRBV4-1 CASSQLGLGNNEQFF TGCGCCAGCAGCCAATTGGGACTAGGAAACAATGAGCAGTTCTTC
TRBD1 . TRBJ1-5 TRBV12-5 CASGQGTPYNQPQHF TGTGCTAGTGGACAGGGGACTCCATACAATCAGCCCCAGCATTTT
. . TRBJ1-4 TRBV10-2 CATNAGALNEKLFF TGCGCCACCAATGCGGGGGCTTTGAATGAAAAACTGTTTTTT
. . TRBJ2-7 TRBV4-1 CASSQDSIVVLRTYEQYF TGCGCCAGCAGCCAAGATTCGATAGTAGTTCTTAGAACCTACGAGCAGTACTTC
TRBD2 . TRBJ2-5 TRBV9 CASSPGTSGREETQYF TGTGCCAGCAGCCCTGGGACTAGCGGGAGGGAAGAGACCCAGTACTTC
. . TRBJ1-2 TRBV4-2 CASSQEGDSRGYTF TGTGCCAGCAGCCAAGAAGGGGACTCTCGCGGCTACACCTTC
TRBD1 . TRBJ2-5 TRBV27 CASSLSGTEETQYF TGTGCCAGCAGTTTATCGGGGACAGAAGAGACCCAGTACTTC